This TCR beta chain was captured in a study of cytotoxic CD8 clonotypes in ibrutinib-treated CLL. Germline V gene data show CDR1 as KGHSH and CDR2 as LQKENI. V was shortened by 3 bases and J by 5 bases, with 16 bases between the two germline ends. CDR3 length: 15 amino acids. Study-wide findings and caveats: With treatment, public clonotypes, which were uncommon, either contracted or remained stable. Baseline levels were approached again at progression, after clonality had risen at ibrutinib response.

Of note for this clone: As yet, its antigen is unknown.

Cryopreserved PBMCs supplied about 2.1 micrograms of genomic DNA for TCR beta libraries. Target depth was 1 in 200,000 to 1 in 1 million T cells, about 10x per clonotype. Clones were sequenced by immunoSEQ multiplex PCR, and TCRdb holds only the in-frame ones, with some missing. The sample lists about 130,000 clones, around 84% occurring once. This TCR was sampled from a human donor with chronic lymphocytic leukemia. The specimen was PBMCs, collected after 24 months of ibrutinib treatment. V gene TRBV18 combines with J gene TRBJ2-5, with D possibly being TRBD1 (7 bases). CDR3: CASSPTGAGGETQYF. CDR3 DNA sequence: TGTGCCAGCTCACCTACAGGGGCCGGAGGGGAGACCCAGTACTTC.